The 24 T cell receptor beta chains below come from one sample, sequenced in a study of technical replicates of blood from several donors. Libraries were prepared by immunoSEQ multiplex PCR; TCRdb keeps only in-frame clonotypes and omits some of them. The sample lists about 98,000 clones, more than 90% occurring once. What was sequenced was T cells isolated from PBMCs. The receptors were sampled from a human donor in good health.

The rearrangement links TRBV19 to TRBJ1-2; D uncertain. Germline V gene lookup returns CDR1 LNHDA and CDR2 SQIVND (reference sequence). The V end lost 7 bases, the J end lost 5 bases, and 11 bases lay between the germline ends. The CDR3 extends over 12 amino acids. CDR3: CASISTGYGYTF. Here the CDR3 DNA reads TGTGCCAGTATATCGACCGGGTATGGCTACACCTTC.

The rearrangement links TRBV27 to TRBJ1-2; TRBD1 aligns across 9 bases. V shed 5 bases and J 5 bases; nucleotides not matched to a gene: 9. CDR1 is MNHEY and CDR2 is SMNVEV in the germline V gene (reference sequence). The CDR3 is made up of 15 amino acids. CDR3 DNA: TGTGCCAGCAGTCCGACGGACAGGGGCGGTTATGGCTACACCTTC. Protein product: CASSPTDRGGYGYTF.

This chain connects TRBV5-1 to TRBJ1-2; D is unresolved. V shed 1 base and J shed 8 bases, with 9 bases lying between them. The CDR3 is made up of 12 amino acids. Germline V gene sequence: CDR1 SGHRS, CDR2 YFSETQ. The CDR3, as DNA: TGCGCCAGCAGCTTGACGTGGGAGGGCTACACCTTC. Translated: CASSLTWEGYTF.

The chain uses TRBV5-1 and TRBJ2-3; 9 bases align to TRBD2. This CDR3 has 14 residues. V was pared by 5 bases and J by 4 bases, with 5 bases of the junction left unmatched. Germline V gene lookup returns CDR1 SGHRS and CDR2 YFSETQ. DNA for the CDR3: TGCGCCAGCAGTGACGCGGGGGGGTCAGATACGCAGTATTTT. Translation gives CASSDAGGSDTQYF.

This clone was recorded only once. This sequence joins TRBV29-1 and TRBJ2-3; no clear D. Germline loops: CDR1 SQVTM, CDR2 ANQGSEA. The germline V and J ends were trimmed by 0 bases and 4 bases, with 8 bases remaining between them. The CDR3 contains 13 residues. DNA for the CDR3: TGCAGCGTTGAAGATCGGTCTCCAGATACGCAGTATTTT. Translation: CSVEDRSPDTQYF.

The CDR3 protein is CASSHLSRQGGTGYTF. CDR3 nucleotide sequence: TGTGCCAGCAGCCACCTATCTAGACAGGGCGGGACAGGCTACACCTTC. This rearrangement joins TRBV5-4 to TRBJ1-2; 7 bases align to TRBD1. CDR3 length equals 16 residues. Germline trimming cut 4 bases from V and 8 bases from J; bases unmatched to any gene: 17. Germline CDR1 reads SGHNT; CDR2 reads YYREEE (reference sequence). Looking up the rest from reference TRBV5-4 and TRBJ1-2 gives the full variable domain: ETGVTQSPTHLIKTRGQQVTLRCSSQSGHNTVSWYQQALGQGPQFIFQYYREEENGRGNFPPRFSGLQFPNYSSELNVNALELDDSALYLCASSHLSRQGGTGYTFGSGTRLTVV.

The chain couples TRBV29-1 to TRBJ1-1; D is unclear. CDR1 is SQVTM, CDR2 ANQGSEA, per germline. The germline V and J ends were trimmed by 2 bases and 0 bases, with 10 bases remaining between them. This CDR3 is built from 14 residues. The CDR3 bases are TGCAGCGTTGAAAGGCGGCTCATGAACACTGAAGCTTTCTTT. Residues: CSVERRLMNTEAFF.

The chain couples TRBV10-1 to TRBJ2-5; possibly TRBD2 for D (6 bases). The CDR3 has 14 amino acids. V was clipped by 6 bases and J by 6 bases, with 17 bases between them. The germline CDR1 and CDR2 sequences are WNHNN and SYGVQD (reference sequence). In DNA, the CDR3 is TGCGCCAGCAGCTCCGGGACTTCCATAAAGACCCAGTACTTC. Amino acid sequence: CASSSGTSIKTQYF.

The chain combines TRBV6-4 with TRBJ2-1; 7 nucleotides match TRBD2. V was clipped by 6 bases and J by 10 bases; unmatched bases: 18. Germline CDR1 is MRHNA and CDR2 is SNTAGT. This CDR3 contains 16 residues. CDR3 coding DNA: TGTGCCAGCAGCCGAAGCGAAAGCGGGACGATTCGGGAGCAGTTCTTC. It translates to CASSRSESGTIREQFF.

The rearrangement joins TRBV11-2 to TRBJ2-1; 12 bases match TRBD2. J gave up 2 bases and V 5 bases, and 7 bases lay outside the gene matches. CDR1 is SGHAT, CDR2 FQNNGV, per germline. The CDR3 spans 17 residues. The CDR3 DNA is TGTGCCAGCAGCCATACTAGCGGGAGGCAAACCTACAATGAGCAGTTCTTC. This codes for CASSHTSGRQTYNEQFF. The full variable domain, rest sourced from reference TRBV11-2 and TRBJ2-1, is EAGVAQSPRYKIIEKRQSVAFWCNPISGHATLYWYQQILGQGPKLLIQFQNNGVVDDSQLPKDRFSAERLKGVDSTLKIQPAKLEDSAVYLCASSHTSGRQTYNEQFFGPGTRLTVL.

This clone was seen only once. The V gene is TRBV19, the J gene TRBJ2-2; D is possibly TRBD2 (5 bases). Trimming left V 1 base short and J 6 bases short, with 12 bases between. Germline CDR1 is LNHDA and CDR2 is SQIVND (reference sequence). CDR3 length: 15 amino acids. This CDR3 is CASSIGRTYSGELFF. In nucleotides, the CDR3 is TGTGCCAGTAGTATAGGCAGGACTTACTCCGGGGAGCTGTTTTTT.

The rearrangement joins TRBV28 to TRBJ2-7; 7 positions match TRBD2. Trimming at V came to 5 bases and at J to 6 bases, leaving 13 bases not matched to a gene. The germline V gene encodes CDR1 MDHEN and CDR2 SYDVKM. CDR3 size: 15 residues. The CDR3 here is CASSPWTSKGREQYF. In nucleotides, the CDR3 is TGTGCCAGCAGTCCCTGGACTAGTAAGGGGCGCGAGCAGTACTTC.

The genes are TRBV27 and TRBJ2-5; 12 bases are a match to TRBD2. This CDR3 has 16 residues. V was pared by 4 bases and J by 1 base, with 4 bases of the junction left unmatched. Per the germline V gene, CDR1 is MNHEY and CDR2 is SMNVEV (reference sequence). CDR3 amino acids: CASSSTSGGSQETQYF. The CDR3 DNA follows: TGTGCCAGCAGTTCTACTAGCGGGGGGTCCCAAGAGACCCAGTACTTC.

This chain joins TRBV7-2 and TRBJ2-7; perhaps TRBD2 as D (7 bases). The CDR3 has 13 residues. CDR1 and CDR2 from the germline V gene are SGHTA and FQGNSA. V was shortened by 3 bases and J by 10 bases, with 16 bases between the two germline ends. CDR3 in DNA: TGTGCCAGCAGCTTGGTAGAAGGCGGGGGCCAGTACTTC. It specifies CASSLVEGGGQYF.

Only one count was recorded for this clone. The rearrangement joins TRBV19 to TRBJ2-3, with 14 bases aligning to TRBD2. The CDR3 extends over 21 amino acids. CDR1 and CDR2 (germline): LNHDA, SQIVND (reference sequence). Trimming took 3 bases from V and 2 from J; bases not matched to a gene: 16. CDR3: CASSIRGLAGVAFPHTDTQYF. The CDR3 nucleotides read TGTGCCAGTAGTATTAGGGGACTAGCGGGAGTCGCCTTCCCCCACACAGATACGCAGTATTTT.

The chain joins TRBV5-5 to TRBJ1-6, with 7 bases identical to TRBD1. V shed 2 bases, J shed 7 bases, and the junction held 3 bases outside the gene matches. This CDR3 has 14 amino acids. Germline CDR1 and CDR2: SGHKS and YYEKEE (reference sequence). For the CDR3, the DNA is TGTGCCAGCAGCTTATTAGGGGGCAATTCACCCCTCCACTTT. Its translation is CASSLLGGNSPLHF. Full variable domain (outside the CDR3, taken from reference TRBV5-5 and TRBJ1-6): DAGVTQSPTHLIKTRGQQVTLRCSPISGHKSVSWYQQVLGQGPQFIFQYYEKEERGRGNFPDRFSARQFPNYSSELNVNALLLGDSALYLCASSLLGGNSPLHFGNGTRLTVT.

J is TRBJ2-7 and V is TRBV11-2; D gene unclear. Per germline, CDR1 SGHAT and CDR2 FQNNGV. This CDR3 has 12 amino acids. Trimming took 0 bases from V and 4 from J, leaving 4 bases between them. CDR3 DNA: TGTGCCAGCAGCTTAGACAGTTACGAGCAGTACTTC. This codes for CASSLDSYEQYF.

The rearrangement links TRBV19 to TRBJ1-2; 8 bases map to TRBD1. Germline V gives CDR1 LNHDA, CDR2 SQIVND (reference sequence). Losses at the gene ends were 4 bases for V and 4 bases for J; bases not matched to a gene: 5. The CDR3 consists of 14 residues. The CDR3 nucleotides read TGTGCCAGTAGTAGAACAGGGGGTTCCTATGGCTACACCTTC. Protein product: CASSRTGGSYGYTF.

This chain connects TRBV10-2 to TRBJ1-5; D is perhaps TRBD1 (5 bases). V gave up 6 bases and J gave up 9 bases, with 15 bases separating them. CDR1 is WSHSY, CDR2 SAAADI, per germline. The CDR3 totals 13 residues. CDR3 protein: CASRSPQGGPQHF. CDR3 in DNA: TGCGCCAGCAGGTCCCCCCAGGGAGGGCCCCAGCATTTT.

The chain joins TRBV28 to TRBJ2-5; D not resolved. V was pared by 3 bases and J by 1 base, with 6 bases between. The germline CDR1 and CDR2 sequences are MDHEN and SYDVKM. The CDR3 has 13 residues. CDR3 loop: CASSFPVQETQYF. CDR3 sequence (DNA): TGTGCCAGCAGTTTCCCGGTCCAAGAGACCCAGTACTTC.

The V call is TRBV28, the J call TRBJ1-1, with a possible D match to TRBD1 (5 bases). The CDR3 has 18 residues. V lost 1 base to trimming and J lost 1 base, with 19 bases between them. CDR1 and CDR2 (germline): MDHEN, SYDVKM. The CDR3 spells CASSLFDGNRQKNTEAFF. The CDR3 nucleotides read TGTGCCAGCAGTTTATTCGATGGGAACAGACAGAAGAACACTGAAGCTTTCTTT.

The rearrangement links TRBV28 to TRBJ2-1, with 15 bases fitting TRBD2. CDR1 is MDHEN, CDR2 SYDVKM, per germline. Trimming took 10 bases from V and 8 from J; bases not matched to a gene: 6. The length of the CDR3 is 14 residues. The CDR3 region is CATRTSGRAYEQFF. As DNA, the CDR3 is TGTGCCACCAGGACTAGCGGGAGGGCCTATGAGCAGTTCTTC.

The rearrangement links TRBV12-5 to TRBJ2-2, with D maybe TRBD1 (6 bases). CDR1 and CDR2 from the germline V gene are LGHNT and FRNRAP. The CDR3 is 18 residues long. Between the trimmed V and J ends, which lost 0 bases and 8 bases, there was a span of 22 bases. The CDR3 here is CASGLVPAPGQQVGELFF. In nucleotides, the CDR3 is TGTGCTAGTGGTTTGGTTCCCGCGCCGGGACAACAGGTTGGGGAGCTGTTTTTT. The full variable domain, in which reference TRBV12-5 and TRBJ2-2 provide the parts outside the CDR3, is DARVTQTPRHKVTEMGQEVTMRCQPILGHNTVFWYRQTMMQGLELLAYFRNRAPLDDSGMPKDRFSAEMPDATLATLKIQPSEPRDSAVYFCASGLVPAPGQQVGELFFGEGSRLTVL.

For this clone: One junction end does not reproduce the germline sequence, and a read error may be involved. Other DNA sequences in the sample encode the same CDR3. The V gene is TRBV20-1, the J gene TRBJ1-2; no clear D. Germline V gene sequence: CDR1 DFQATT, CDR2 SNEGSKA (reference sequence). The CDR3 runs 11 residues. DNA for the CDR3: TGCAGTGCGAGGTCCGTGTATGGCTACACCTTT. Translation: CSARSVYGYTF.